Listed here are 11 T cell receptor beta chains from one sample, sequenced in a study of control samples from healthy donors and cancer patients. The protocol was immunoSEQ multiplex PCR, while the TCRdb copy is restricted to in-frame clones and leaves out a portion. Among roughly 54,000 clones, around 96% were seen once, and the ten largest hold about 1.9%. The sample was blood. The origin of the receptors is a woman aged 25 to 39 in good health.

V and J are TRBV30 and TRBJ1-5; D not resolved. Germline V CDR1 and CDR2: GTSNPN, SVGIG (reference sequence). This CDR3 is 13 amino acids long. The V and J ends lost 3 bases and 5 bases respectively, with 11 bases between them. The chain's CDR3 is CAWSPGVDQPQHF. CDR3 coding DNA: TGTGCCTGGAGCCCCGGGGTCGATCAGCCCCAGCATTTT.

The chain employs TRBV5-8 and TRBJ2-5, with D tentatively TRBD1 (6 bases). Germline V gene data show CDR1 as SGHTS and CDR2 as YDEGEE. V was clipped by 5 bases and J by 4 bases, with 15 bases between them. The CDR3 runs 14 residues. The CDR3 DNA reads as TGTGCCAGCAGGGGCCAGGGGAAGAGAGAGACCCAGTACTTC. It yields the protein CASRGQGKRETQYF.

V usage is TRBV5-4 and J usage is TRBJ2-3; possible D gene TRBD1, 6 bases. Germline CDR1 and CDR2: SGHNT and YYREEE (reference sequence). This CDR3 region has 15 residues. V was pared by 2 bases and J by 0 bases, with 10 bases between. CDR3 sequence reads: CASSFWTASTDTQYF. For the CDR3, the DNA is TGTGCCAGCAGCTTCTGGACAGCTAGCACAGATACGCAGTATTTT.

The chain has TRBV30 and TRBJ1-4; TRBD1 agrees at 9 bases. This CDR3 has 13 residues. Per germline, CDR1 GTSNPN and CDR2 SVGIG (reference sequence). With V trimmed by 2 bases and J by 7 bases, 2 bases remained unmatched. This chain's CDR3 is CAWSTGGCEKLFF. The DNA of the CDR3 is TGTGCCTGGAGTACAGGGGGCTGTGAAAAACTGTTTTTT.

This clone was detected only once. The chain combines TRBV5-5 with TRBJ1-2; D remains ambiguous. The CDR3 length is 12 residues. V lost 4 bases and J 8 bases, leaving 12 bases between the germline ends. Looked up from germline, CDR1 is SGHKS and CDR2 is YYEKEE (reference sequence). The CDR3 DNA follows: TGTGCCAGCAGCCTAGGGCCCCGGGGCTACACCTTC. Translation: CASSLGPRGYTF.

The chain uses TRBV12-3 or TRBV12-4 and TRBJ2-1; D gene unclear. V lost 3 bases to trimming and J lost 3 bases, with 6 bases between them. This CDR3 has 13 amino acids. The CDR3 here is CASSFTFYNEQFF. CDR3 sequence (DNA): TGTGCCAGCAGTTTCACATTCTACAATGAGCAGTTCTTC.

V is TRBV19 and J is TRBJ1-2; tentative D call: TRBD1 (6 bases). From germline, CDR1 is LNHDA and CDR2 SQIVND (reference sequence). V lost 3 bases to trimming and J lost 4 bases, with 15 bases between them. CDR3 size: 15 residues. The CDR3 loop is CASSIIFGQSYGYTF. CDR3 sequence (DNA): TGTGCCAGTAGTATTATATTTGGACAGAGCTATGGCTACACCTTC.

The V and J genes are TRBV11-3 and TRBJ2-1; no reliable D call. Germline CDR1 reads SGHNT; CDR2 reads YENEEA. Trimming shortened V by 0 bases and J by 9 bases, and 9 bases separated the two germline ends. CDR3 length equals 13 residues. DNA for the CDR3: TGTGCCAGCAGCTTAGATGAAATCGCTGAGCAGTTCTTC. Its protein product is CASSLDEIAEQFF.

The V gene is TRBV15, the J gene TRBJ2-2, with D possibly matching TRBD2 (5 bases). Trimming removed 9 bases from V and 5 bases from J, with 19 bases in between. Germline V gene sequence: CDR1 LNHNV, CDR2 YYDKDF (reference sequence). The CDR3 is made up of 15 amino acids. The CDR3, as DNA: TGTGCCACATCCCCCCTAACGCCGGGGACCGGGGAGCTGTTTTTT. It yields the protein CATSPLTPGTGELFF.

The CDR3 region has the DNA TGTGCCAGCAGCGTAGAAAGATGGCCCCAGCATTTT. Translating gives CASSVERWPQHF. The V gene is TRBV9, the J gene TRBJ1-5; D call uncertain. The CDR3 extends over 12 amino acids. V lost 0 bases, J lost 9 bases, and 7 bases lay in between. Per germline, CDR1 SGDLS and CDR2 YYNGEE.

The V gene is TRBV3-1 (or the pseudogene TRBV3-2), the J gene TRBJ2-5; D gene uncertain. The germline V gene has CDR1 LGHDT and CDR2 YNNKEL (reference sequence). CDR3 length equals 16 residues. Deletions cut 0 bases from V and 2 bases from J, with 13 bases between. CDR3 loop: CASSQDALPMQETQYF. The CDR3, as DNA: TGTGCCAGCAGCCAAGATGCCCTCCCGATGCAAGAGACCCAGTACTTC.